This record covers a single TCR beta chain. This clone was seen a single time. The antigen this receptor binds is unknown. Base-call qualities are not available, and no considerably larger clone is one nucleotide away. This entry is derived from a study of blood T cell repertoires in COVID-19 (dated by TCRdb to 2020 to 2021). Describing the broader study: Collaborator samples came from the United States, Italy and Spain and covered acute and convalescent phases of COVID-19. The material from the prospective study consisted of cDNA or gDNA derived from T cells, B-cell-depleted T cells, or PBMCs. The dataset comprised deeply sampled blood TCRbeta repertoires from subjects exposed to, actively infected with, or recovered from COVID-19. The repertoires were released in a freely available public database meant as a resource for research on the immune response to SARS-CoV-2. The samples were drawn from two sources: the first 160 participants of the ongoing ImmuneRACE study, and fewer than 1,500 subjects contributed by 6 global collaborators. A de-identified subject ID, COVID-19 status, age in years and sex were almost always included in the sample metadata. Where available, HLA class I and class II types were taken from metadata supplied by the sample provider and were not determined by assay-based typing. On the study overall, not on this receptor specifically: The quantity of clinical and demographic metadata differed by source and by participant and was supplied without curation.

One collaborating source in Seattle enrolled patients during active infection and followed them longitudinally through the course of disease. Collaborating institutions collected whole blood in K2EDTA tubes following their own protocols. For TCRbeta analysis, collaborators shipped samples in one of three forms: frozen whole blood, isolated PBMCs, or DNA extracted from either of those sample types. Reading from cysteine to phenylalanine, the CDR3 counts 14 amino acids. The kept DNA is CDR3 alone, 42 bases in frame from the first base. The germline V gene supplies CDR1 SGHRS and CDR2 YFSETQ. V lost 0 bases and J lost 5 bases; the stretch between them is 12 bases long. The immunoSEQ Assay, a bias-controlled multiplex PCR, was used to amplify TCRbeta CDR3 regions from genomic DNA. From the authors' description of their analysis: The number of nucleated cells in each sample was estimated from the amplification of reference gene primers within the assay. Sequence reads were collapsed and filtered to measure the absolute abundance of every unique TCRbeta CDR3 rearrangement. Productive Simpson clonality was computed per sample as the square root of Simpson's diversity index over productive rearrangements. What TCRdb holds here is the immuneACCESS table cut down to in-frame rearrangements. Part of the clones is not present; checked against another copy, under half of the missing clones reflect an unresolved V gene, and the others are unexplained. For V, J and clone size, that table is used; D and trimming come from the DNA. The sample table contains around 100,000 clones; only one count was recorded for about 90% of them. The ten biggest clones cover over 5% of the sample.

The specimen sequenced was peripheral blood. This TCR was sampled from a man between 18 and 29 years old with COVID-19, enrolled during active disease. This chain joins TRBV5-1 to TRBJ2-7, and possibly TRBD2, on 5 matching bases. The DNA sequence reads TGCGCCAGCAGCTTGGGTGGGGAGTCGGACGAGCAGTACTTC. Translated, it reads CASSLGGESDEQYF.